What follows describes a single TCR beta chain. This specimen belongs to a study of CD8 T cells in Susac syndrome. RNA totalling about 0.5 to 1 ug underwent reverse transcription with random hexamers. A multiplex approach, immunoSEQ multiplex PCR, amplified TCR beta CDR3 across 54 Vbeta and 13 Jbeta. From the immunoSEQ multiplex PCR reads, TCRdb called clonotypes with MiXCR, one entry per CDR3 protein. The data show about 180,000 distinct CDR3 sequences, around 96% seen once. Looked up from germline, CDR1 is SGHTA and CDR2 is FQGNSA. The CDR3 is made up of 13 amino acids. V was clipped by 5 bases and J by 4 bases; unmatched bases: 3. CD8+ and CD4+ T cells from blood underwent TCR beta sequencing, which was carried out in a high-throughput format.

Material: CD4+ T cells from PBMCs. The chain links TRBV7-2 to TRBJ2-5, with TRBD2 matching 8 bases. The TCR comes from a human donor with Susac syndrome. DNA of the CDR3: TGTGCCAGCAGCCGGGGGGGAGCAGAGACCCAGTACTTC. It translates to CASSRGGAETQYF. Full variable domain (missing parts from reference TRBV7-2 and TRBJ2-5): GAGVSQSPSNKVTEKGKDVELRCDPISGHTALYWYRQSLGQGLEFLIYFQGNSAPDKSGLPSDRFSAERTGGSVSTLTIQRTQQEDSAVYLCASSRGGAETQYFGPGTRLLVL.